A single T cell receptor beta chain is shown here with its context. The antigen it recognizes is unknown. No qualities accompany the bases; no much larger clone lies one base away. TCRbeta CDR3 regions were amplified from genomic DNA using the immunoSEQ Assay, a bias-controlled multiplex PCR. On the authors' methods: Nucleated cell counts per sample were estimated from amplification of reference gene primers within the assay. Sequence reads were collapsed and filtered to measure the absolute abundance of every unique TCRbeta CDR3 rearrangement. For each sample, productive Simpson clonality was calculated as the square root of Simpson's diversity index across productive rearrangements. Not all clones reach the TCRdb copy of this immuneACCESS table, which keeps in-frame sequences only. Checked studies attribute under half of the gap to unresolved V genes and leave the rest unexplained. V and J calls and clone size come straight from that table; D and trimming were deduced from the DNA. The sample table holds over 250,000 clones, of which about 91% were seen once. The top ten clonotypes cover more than 8.5% of the sample.

In the prospective study, participants were about 18 to 100 years old, resided in 24 geographic areas of the United States, and were enrolled through a virtual design. Cohort assignment in the prospective study relied on participant-reported clinical history from a screening survey and a study questionnaire. ImmuneRACE Cohort 3 recovered participants were defined by two consecutive negative NP/OP PCR tests, healthcare professional clearance, or symptom resolution. In the prospective study, whole blood, serum and a nasopharyngeal or oropharyngeal swab were collected from each participant by mobile phlebotomists. Participants in the prospective study had the option to provide additional blood draws and questionnaires over an approximately 2-month period. Before DNA extraction, blood samples from the prospective study were shipped at room temperature or frozen. These data belong to a study of blood T cell repertoires in COVID-19 (dated by TCRdb to about 2020). The study in broad terms: Samples covering the acute and convalescent phases of COVID-19 were provided by collaborators in the United States, Italy and Spain. The material from the prospective study consisted of cDNA or gDNA derived from T cells, B-cell-depleted T cells, or PBMCs. Where available, HLA class I and class II types were taken from metadata supplied by the sample provider and were not determined by assay-based typing. The samples were drawn from two sources: the first 160 participants of the ongoing ImmuneRACE study, and fewer than 1,500 subjects contributed by 6 global collaborators. The repertoires were made available in a free public database intended to serve as a resource for research on the immune response to SARS-CoV-2. Deeply sampled blood TCRbeta repertoires from subjects exposed to, actively infected with, or recovered from COVID-19 were included in the dataset. A de-identified subject ID, COVID-19 status, age in years and sex were almost always included in the sample metadata. The paper as a whole reports these results and caveats: Clinical and demographic metadata were provided uncurated, with the amount varying by source and participant.

The TCR was taken from a woman under 30 who had recovered from COVID-19. The specimen sequenced was PBMCs or T cells enriched from blood (not recorded which).

This receptor has the CDR3 CASSFFRQETQYF. The DNA is as follows: TGTGCCAGCAGCTTTTTTCGGCAAGAGACCCAGTACTTC. The V and J genes are TRBV7-2 and TRBJ2-5; no confident D gene assignment can be made. According to the germline V gene, CDR1 reads SGHTA and CDR2 reads FQGNSA. The CDR3, from cysteine to phenylalanine, totals 13 residues. Only the CDR3 DNA is retained, 39 bases long and in frame from the first base. V is clipped by 3 bases and J by 2 bases, and the sequence between their germline boundaries is 7 bases long.